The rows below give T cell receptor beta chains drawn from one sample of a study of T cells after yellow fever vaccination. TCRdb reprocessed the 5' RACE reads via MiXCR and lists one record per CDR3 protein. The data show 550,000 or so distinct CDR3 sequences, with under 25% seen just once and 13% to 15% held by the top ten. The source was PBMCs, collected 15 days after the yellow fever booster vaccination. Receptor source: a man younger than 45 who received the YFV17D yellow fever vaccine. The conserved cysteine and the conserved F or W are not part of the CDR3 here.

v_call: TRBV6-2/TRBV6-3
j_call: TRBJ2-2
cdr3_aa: ASSYVLQVPGELF

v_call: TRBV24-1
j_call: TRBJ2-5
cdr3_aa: ATSDSGVEGETQY

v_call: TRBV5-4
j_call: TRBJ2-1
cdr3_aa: ASSGTRLEQF

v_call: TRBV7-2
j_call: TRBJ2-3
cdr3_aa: ASRFTSGRTTDTQY

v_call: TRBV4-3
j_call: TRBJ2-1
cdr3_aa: ASSQTSGGDEQF

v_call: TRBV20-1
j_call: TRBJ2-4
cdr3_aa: SANHVGDIQY

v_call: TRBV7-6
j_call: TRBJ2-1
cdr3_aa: ASSLVEDNEQF

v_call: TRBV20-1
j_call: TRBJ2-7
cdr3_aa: SASAGQGAWYEQY

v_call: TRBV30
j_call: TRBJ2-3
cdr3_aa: AWSGPDATDTQY

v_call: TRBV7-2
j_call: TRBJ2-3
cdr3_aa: ASGKPSTDTQY

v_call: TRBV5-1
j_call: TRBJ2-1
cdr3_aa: ASSPGTGEQF

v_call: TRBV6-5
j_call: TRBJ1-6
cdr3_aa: ASSYAGSPLH

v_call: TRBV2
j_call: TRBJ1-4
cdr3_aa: ASRSDSNNEKLF

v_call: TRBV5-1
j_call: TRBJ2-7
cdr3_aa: ASSLYVRRASYEQY

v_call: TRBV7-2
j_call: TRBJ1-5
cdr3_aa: ASSLVGGNNQPQH

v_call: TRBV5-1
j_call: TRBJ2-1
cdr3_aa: ASSQTRDFNNEQF

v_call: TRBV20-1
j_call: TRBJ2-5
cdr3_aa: SARHRRSAGVETQY

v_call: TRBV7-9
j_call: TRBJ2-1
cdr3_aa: ASSSSGKRYNEQF

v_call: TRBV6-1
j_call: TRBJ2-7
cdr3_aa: ASRRREGTYEQY

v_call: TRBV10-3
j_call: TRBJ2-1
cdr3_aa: AISESDRVNYNEQF

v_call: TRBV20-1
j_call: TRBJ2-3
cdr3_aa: SASGLAGASADTQY

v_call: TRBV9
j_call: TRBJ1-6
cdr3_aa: ASSATGESPLH

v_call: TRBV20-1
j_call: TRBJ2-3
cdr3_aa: SAVPLETDTQY

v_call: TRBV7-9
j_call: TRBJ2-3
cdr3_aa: ASTPGGGASDTQY

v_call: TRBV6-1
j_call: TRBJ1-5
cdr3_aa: ASRERTVNQPQH

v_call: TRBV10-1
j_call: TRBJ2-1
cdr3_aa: ASRPNLAGSQF

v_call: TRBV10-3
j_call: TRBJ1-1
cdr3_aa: AISDFGQRTEAF

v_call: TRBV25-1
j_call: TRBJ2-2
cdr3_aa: ASSRAGTSSTGELF

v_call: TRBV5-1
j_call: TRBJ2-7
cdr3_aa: ASSWSDGGEYEQY

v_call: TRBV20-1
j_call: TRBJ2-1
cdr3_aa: SARPPGRDLLYNEQF